The sequence of this TCR beta chain was determined in a study of cytomegalovirus exposure and HLA in healthy donors. General study points: Researchers catalogued approximately 170 TCR beta chains as cytomegalovirus-associated. Most sequenced TCRs were rare (though some public TCRs occurred in many donors).

Trimming removed 2 bases from V and 5 bases from J, with 12 bases in between. This CDR3 has 14 amino acids. The germline CDR1 and CDR2 sequences are SQVTM and ANQGSEA. Use of 60 Vbeta and 13 Jbeta primers characterized the PCR. Original processing notes: Per a later analysis, the number of unique TCR beta chains was some 82 million, of which 9 million to 14 million were shared. Clones were sequenced by immunoSEQ multiplex PCR, and TCRdb holds only the in-frame ones, with some missing. The V and J calls and the clone size are those of that table, but D and trimming were determined from the DNA. This table has about 160,000 clones, around 80% appearing once. This clone occurred a few times. Its specificity is unknown.

The source material was PBMCs. This chain uses TRBV29-1 with TRBJ2-2; possible D gene TRBD2, 6 bases. This TCR came from a middle-aged man in good health and CMV-seronegative. CDR3 nucleotides: TGCAGCGTTGAAACTAGCAAGGTGACCGGGGAGCTGTTTTTT. Protein sequence: CSVETSKVTGELFF.